This TCR beta chain stems from a study of beta chain features in type 1 diabetes. Points from the study as a whole: Shortening of TCRB CDR3s, moderate but significant, appeared in all four CD4+ subsets of Type 1 diabetes patients.

This clone has just a few counts. The antigen is unknown. Other DNA sequences in this sample translate to the same CDR3. CDR1 is SGDLS and CDR2 is YYNGEE in the germline V gene. Between the trimmed V and J ends, which lost 0 bases and 1 base, there was a span of 5 bases. This CDR3 has 13 amino acids. Each sorted population was over 95% pure. Every isolated RNA sample was fully reverse transcribed, so sequencing captured expressed TCRB transcripts. Method: immunoSEQ multiplex PCR; TCRdb's copy keeps in-frame clones and lacks some. The sample includes more than 200,000 clones, roughly 17% of them seen just once.

The specimen sequenced was naive CD4+ T cells from blood. The origin of this receptor is a young man with type 1 diabetes. The chain carries TRBV9 and TRBJ2-7, with TRBD2 as a possible D gene (5 bases). CDR3: CASSVGGSYEQYF. CDR3 bases: TGTGCCAGCAGCGTAGGCGGGTCCTACGAGCAGTACTTC.